This T cell receptor (beta chain) was identified during a study of OX40 agonist ivuxolimab in advanced cancers. Method: immunoSEQ multiplex PCR; TCRdb's copy keeps in-frame clones and lacks some. Here the sample spans more than 60,000 clones, roughly 85% being singletons. Germline lookup yields CDR1 SGHAT and CDR2 FQNNGV. The CDR3 covers 15 residues. The germline V and J ends were trimmed by 4 bases and 2 bases, with 15 bases remaining between them. This TCR was sampled from an adult with an advanced solid tumor such as melanoma, head and neck, liver or kidney cancer. The chain employs TRBV11-2 and TRBJ2-7, with D perhaps TRBD2 (7 bases). The source material was CD4+ or CD8+ T cells sorted from blood, sampled in a trial of the OX40 agonist ivuxolimab. The CDR3 here is CASSSRGGGAYEQYF. The CDR3 DNA is TGTGCCAGCAGCTCCCGAGGGGGGGGCGCCTACGAGCAGTACTTC.